These 18 T cell receptor beta chains share one sample of origin, sequenced in a study of somatic mutations in cytotoxic T cells in rheumatoid arthritis. TCRdb's copy holds only in-frame clones and misses some; the assay was immunoSEQ multiplex PCR. The data hold approximately 8,700 clones, with about 71% observed a single time. The sample consisted of CD8+ T cells sorted from blood. These receptors were collected from a woman aged 45-60 years in good health.

This clone was detected once. V and J are TRBV7-9 and TRBJ1-6; D is unclear. The CDR3 spans 14 residues. V lost 3 bases to trimming and J lost 8 bases, with 11 bases between them. Germline V CDR1 and CDR2: SEHNR, FQNEAQ (reference sequence). CDR3 sequence: CASSFPVGDSPLHF. The DNA for the CDR3 is TGTGCCAGCAGCTTCCCTGTCGGGGATTCACCCCTCCACTTT. The full variable domain, with the rest looked up from reference TRBV7-9 and TRBJ1-6, is DTGVSQNPRHKITKRGQNVTFRCDPISEHNRLYWYRQTLGQGPEFLTYFQNEAQLEKSRLLSDRFSAERPKGSFSTLEIQRTEQGDSAMYLCASSFPVGDSPLHFGNGTRLTVT.

The chain couples TRBV9 to TRBJ2-3, with 8 bases lining up with TRBD1. The germline V gene has CDR1 SGDLS and CDR2 YYNGEE. This CDR3 region has 18 residues. V shed 3 bases and J 2 bases; nucleotides not matched to a gene: 14. CDR3 sequence reads: CASSAIPDRVVFTDTQYF. For the CDR3, the DNA is TGTGCCAGCAGCGCCATCCCGGACAGGGTCGTTTTCACAGATACGCAGTATTTT.

The chain carries TRBV29-1 and TRBJ2-3; 7 nucleotides line up with TRBD1. V lost 3 bases to trimming and J lost 0 bases; unmatched junction nucleotides: 9. CDR3 length: 16 amino acids. CDR1 and CDR2 (germline): SQVTM, ANQGSEA. CDR3 in amino acids: CSVDYRGVSSTDTQYF. The CDR3 region has the DNA TGCAGCGTTGACTACAGGGGAGTTTCTAGCACAGATACGCAGTATTTT.

The gene calls are TRBV6-4 and TRBJ2-3; TRBD2 agrees at 10 bases. This CDR3 spans 16 amino acids. With 6 bases clipped from V and 0 bases from J, the junction kept 6 bases outside the gene matches. CDR1 is MRHNA, CDR2 SNTAGT, per germline. CDR3 sequence (DNA): TGTGCCAGCAGCTCCATTAGCGGGGGGAGCACAGATACGCAGTATTTT. The encoded protein is CASSSISGGSTDTQYF.

The rearrangement links TRBV5-4 to TRBJ2-7; D is perhaps TRBD1 (6 bases). V lost 0 bases and J lost 5, with 6 bases in between. Germline V gene sequence: CDR1 SGHNT, CDR2 YYREEE (reference sequence). The length of the CDR3 is 12 residues. CDR3: CASSLGGHEQYF. For the CDR3, the DNA is TGTGCCAGCAGCTTGGGGGGGCACGAGCAGTACTTC. The whole variable domain, remainder taken from reference TRBV5-4 and TRBJ2-7, is ETGVTQSPTHLIKTRGQQVTLRCSSQSGHNTVSWYQQALGQGPQFIFQYYREEENGRGNFPPRFSGLQFPNYSSELNVNALELDDSALYLCASSLGGHEQYFGPGTRLTVT.

The rearrangement joins TRBV4-1 to TRBJ2-1; D gene unclear. Per germline, CDR1 MGHRA and CDR2 YSYEKL. V was pared by 2 bases and J by 0 bases, with 8 bases between. CDR3 length: 15 amino acids. CDR3 coding DNA: TGCGCCAGCAGCCAAAGTGATAGCTCCTACAATGAGCAGTTCTTC. Its protein is CASSQSDSSYNEQFF.

This clone was detected only a few times. The rearrangement joins TRBV10-3 to TRBJ2-5; the D gene is possibly TRBD1 (6 bases). The CDR3 consists of 14 residues. Germline lookup yields CDR1 ENHRY and CDR2 SYGVKD. V was trimmed by 2 bases and J by 5 bases, leaving 12 bases between them. Here the CDR3 reads CAISEGGPIETQYF. CDR3 sequence (DNA): TGTGCCATCAGTGAGGGGGGCCCGATTGAGACCCAGTACTTC.

The chain recombines TRBV15 with TRBJ2-1, with D possibly being TRBD1 (7 bases). Germline CDR1 and CDR2: LNHNV and YYDKDF (reference sequence). V lost 10 bases to trimming and J lost 9 bases, with 19 bases between them. This CDR3 region has 13 residues. This CDR3 is CAIDHGQEGEQFF. The CDR3 coding sequence is TGTGCCATAGATCACGGACAGGAGGGTGAGCAGTTCTTC.

This chain connects TRBV9 to TRBJ2-3, with D maybe TRBD1 (6 bases). Germline CDR1 is SGDLS and CDR2 is YYNGEE. This CDR3 is 19 amino acids long. The ends were cut back, 2 bases at V and 2 bases at J, with 24 bases in the middle. CDR3: CASSVNRDPQSRDTDTQYF. The DNA for the CDR3 is TGTGCCAGCAGCGTTAACAGGGACCCGCAATCCAGGGACACAGATACGCAGTATTTT.

This chain links TRBV20-1 with TRBJ2-1, with D possibly being TRBD2 (6 bases). V lost 5 bases to trimming and J lost 9 bases, with 8 bases between them. CDR1 is DFQATT, CDR2 SNEGSKA, per germline (reference sequence). CDR3 length: 10 amino acids. The CDR3 here is CSAAGGEQFF. The DNA for the CDR3 is TGCAGTGCTGCCGGGGGTGAGCAGTTCTTC.

V is TRBV7-9 and J is TRBJ1-1; TRBD1 might be the D (5 bases). The CDR3 spans 14 residues. Deletions cut 1 base from V and 1 base from J, with 7 bases between. The germline V gene has CDR1 SEHNR and CDR2 FQNEAQ (reference sequence). This CDR3 reads CASSLVGGNTEAFF. The CDR3 bases are TGTGCCAGCAGCTTAGTGGGGGGGAACACTGAAGCTTTCTTT.

The chain recombines TRBV15 with TRBJ2-7; 10 bases fit TRBD1. CDR1 and CDR2 from the germline V gene are LNHNV and YYDKDF (reference sequence). Losses at the gene ends were 1 base for V and 3 bases for J; bases not matched to a gene: 12. This CDR3 is built from 18 residues. The CDR3 DNA reads TGTGCCACCAGCAGAGGGCACCTAGACAGGGGGCTGAACTACGAGCAGTACTTC. This sequence encodes CATSRGHLDRGLNYEQYF.

The chain employs TRBV6-1 and TRBJ1-1, with 9 bases matching TRBD1. CDR3 length: 15 residues. Germline lookup yields CDR1 MNHNS and CDR2 SASEGT. Trimming took 3 bases from V and 6 from J; bases not matched to a gene: 8. Here the CDR3 reads CASSEHGTGYPEAFF. Written as DNA, the CDR3 is TGTGCCAGCAGTGAGCACGGGACAGGGTATCCTGAAGCTTTCTTT.

This rearrangement joins TRBV12-5 to TRBJ2-7; D may be TRBD2 (5 bases). This CDR3 region has 12 residues. V lost 5 bases, J lost 3 bases, and 8 bases lay in between. The germline CDR1 and CDR2 sequences are LGHNT and FRNRAP. The CDR3 nucleotides are TGTGCTAGTGGTCCCGGACTCTACGAGCAGTACTTC. Its protein product is CASGPGLYEQYF.

CDR3 loop: CATSSGAQPQHF. The CDR3 bases are TGTGCCACCAGCTCAGGGGCTCAGCCCCAGCATTTT. This chain connects TRBV6-1 to TRBJ1-5, with D possibly being TRBD1 (6 bases). Germline V gene lookup returns CDR1 MNHNS and CDR2 SASEGT. This CDR3 spans 12 amino acids. V was shortened by 10 bases and J by 6 bases, with 13 bases between the two germline ends.

The chain couples TRBV6-1 to TRBJ2-7; 11 bases fit TRBD1. The J segment lost 3 bases and the V segment lost 2 bases, leaving 3 bases of the junction unmatched. The CDR3 totals 15 residues. CDR1 is MNHNS and CDR2 is SASEGT in the germline V gene. CDR3 DNA sequence: TGTGCCAGCAGTGAATTCGGGACAGGGGGCTACGAGCAGTACTTC. Its protein product is CASSEFGTGGYEQYF.

This chain joins TRBV7-9 and TRBJ1-1; TRBD1 is a possible D gene (6 bases). The V gene's germline CDR1 is SEHNR and CDR2 FQNEAQ (reference sequence). V dropped 1 base and J dropped 4 bases, with 10 bases sitting between them. The CDR3 runs 14 residues. CDR3 sequence: CASSLVQGSTEAFF. Written as DNA, the CDR3 is TGTGCCAGCAGCTTAGTACAGGGTTCCACTGAAGCTTTCTTT.

The J gene is TRBJ2-1, the V gene TRBV4-1; D is perhaps TRBD2 (5 bases). The germline V gene has CDR1 MGHRA and CDR2 YSYEKL. The V and J ends lost 4 bases and 4 bases respectively, with 20 bases between them. The CDR3 has 17 residues. The CDR3 sequence: CASSPTGGGSKYNEQFF. CDR3 DNA: TGCGCCAGCAGCCCGACCGGCGGCGGGTCAAAGTACAATGAGCAGTTCTTC.